One sample yielded the 8 T cell receptor beta chains listed below, sequenced in a study of control samples from healthy donors and cancer patients. Sequencing was performed with immunoSEQ multiplex PCR; in TCRdb, only in-frame clones are kept and a portion is missing. This table holds more than 85,000 clones, 75% to 90% found once. The sample comprised blood. The receptor set was obtained from a woman aged 45-59 years in good health.

The CDR3 DNA sequence: TGCGCCAGCAGCGGTGAACAGGGGAACACCTTC. Amino acid sequence: CASSGEQGNTF. The chain is built from TRBV5-1 and TRBJ1-2; 7 positions match TRBD1. Germline lookup yields CDR1 SGHRS and CDR2 YFSETQ. The CDR3 sequence is 11 residues long. Trimming took 4 bases from V and 12 from J; bases not matched to a gene: 6.

The table lists this clone with a count of one. The rearrangement links TRBV27 to TRBJ2-3; 8 bases align to TRBD2. Germline lookup yields CDR1 MNHEY and CDR2 SMNVEV (reference sequence). V lost 3 bases, J lost 0 bases, and 8 bases stayed unmatched. The CDR3 length is 17 residues. In DNA form, the CDR3 reads TGTGCCAGCAGTTTGCGGGAGGCAACCTCTAGCACAGATACGCAGTATTTT. Amino acid sequence: CASSLREATSSTDTQYF.

Turning to this clone: This likely comes from a read error, as the CDR3 has no conserved phenylalanine or tryptophan at its end. No DNA is shown, since the ends of the CDR3 on it are uncertain; the CDR3 is the one TCRdb lists. The chain couples TRBV9 to TRBJ1-1. The germline gives CDR1 SGDLS, CDR2 YYNGEE. The CDR3 adds up to 13 amino acids, both ends counted. The CDR3 region is CASSSNPRQGPSS.

This rearrangement joins TRBV5-1 to TRBJ1-6; D gene ambiguous. This CDR3 is built from 13 residues. Germline CDR1 SGHRS, CDR2 YFSETQ. Between the trimmed V and J ends, which lost 5 bases and 10 bases, there was a span of 13 bases. The chain's CDR3 is CASRVDVPSPLHF. CDR3 nucleotide sequence: TGCGCCAGCAGGGTTGACGTTCCCTCACCCCTCCACTTT.

This chain uses TRBV2 with TRBJ2-7, with 14 bases identical to TRBD2. J lost 2 bases, V lost 3 bases, and 3 bases had no gene match. The CDR3 runs to 16 residues. Germline CDR1 SNHLY, CDR2 FYNNEI. The CDR3 sequence: CASSDRLAGGPYEQYV. CDR3 nucleotide sequence: TGTGCCAGCAGTGACCGACTAGCGGGAGGGCCCTACGAGCAGTACGTC.

Details on this clone: At one boundary the junction diverges from the germline segment, which might be a read error. Other DNA variants within this sample encode the same CDR3. This chain connects TRBV9 to TRBJ1-6; D is unresolved. The CDR3 totals 16 residues. Looked up from germline, CDR1 is SGDLS and CDR2 is YYNGEE. The CDR3 sequence: CASSVTRRVGNSPLHF. The CDR3 DNA is TGTGCCAGCAGCGTCACAAGACGGGTTGGGAATTCGCCCCTCCACTTT.

The genes are TRBV7-3 and TRBJ2-5, with a tentative D call TRBD1 (5 bases). The CDR3 runs 14 residues. Germline V gives CDR1 SGHTA, CDR2 FQGTGA. The ends were cut back, 1 base at V and 5 bases at J, with 11 bases in the middle. The CDR3 DNA is TGTGCCAGCAGCTTAATAGGACATCGGGAGACCCAGTACTTC. Its translation is CASSLIGHRETQYF.

The rearrangement links TRBV5-1 to TRBJ2-7, with D unresolved. V shed 2 bases and J shed 6 bases, with 18 bases lying between them. Germline loops: CDR1 SGHRS, CDR2 YFSETQ. The CDR3 consists of 15 residues. CDR3 residues: CASSFYSRSVSEQYF. Here the CDR3 DNA reads TGCGCCAGCAGCTTTTATAGTCGGAGCGTCAGCGAGCAGTACTTC. The full variable domain, rest sourced from reference TRBV5-1 and TRBJ2-7, is KAGVTQTPRYLIKTRGQQVTLSCSPISGHRSVSWYQQTPGQGLQFLFEYFSETQRNKGNFPGRFSGRQFSNSRSEMNVSTLELGDSALYLCASSFYSRSVSEQYFGPGTRLTVT.